What follows are 18 T cell receptor beta chains derived from one specimen sequenced in a study of cytomegalovirus exposure and HLA in healthy donors. PCR involved 60 Vbeta and 13 Jbeta primers. Generated by immunoSEQ multiplex PCR, the TCRdb table keeps only in-frame clones and is missing some. The sample lists fewer than 150,000 clones, roughly 77% occurring once. Sequenced material: PBMCs. These receptors originate from a man aged 30 to 39 in good health.

The genes are TRBV28 and TRBJ1-3; 8 nucleotides align to TRBD1. There are 14 residues in the CDR3. V dropped 5 bases and J dropped 4; count of bases not matched to a gene: 4. Germline V gene sequence: CDR1 MDHEN, CDR2 SYDVKM. Here the CDR3 reads CASSNGQGGNTIYF. CDR3 nucleotides: TGTGCCAGCAGTAATGGACAGGGAGGAAACACCATATATTTT.

The chain links TRBV27 to TRBJ2-5; 8 bases fit TRBD2. Judging by the DNA end, TRBJ2-7 fits better; the J call may be wrong. Germline V gene sequence: CDR1 MNHEY, CDR2 SMNVEV (reference sequence). The CDR3 is 15 amino acids. CDR3 nucleotide sequence: TGTGCCAGCAGTTCAGCGGGAGCTCTCTCCTACGAGCAGTACTTC. This gives the protein CASSSAGALSYEQYF.

The J gene is TRBJ2-5, the V gene TRBV4-3; D might be TRBD2 (5 bases). The germline CDR1 and CDR2 sequences are LGHNA and YSLEER. V dropped 0 bases and J dropped 2 bases, with 25 bases sitting between them. The CDR3 loop spans 20 amino acids. The CDR3 region is CASSQDVLQLGVGDQETQYF. DNA for the CDR3: TGCGCCAGCAGCCAAGACGTTTTGCAGCTCGGGGTTGGTGATCAAGAGACCCAGTACTTC.

This chain links TRBV29-1 with TRBJ2-7; 7 nucleotides align to TRBD1. This CDR3 is built from 12 residues. CDR1 is SQVTM and CDR2 is ANQGSEA in the germline V gene. With 4 bases clipped from V and 6 bases from J, the junction kept 6 bases outside the gene matches. This chain's CDR3 is CSVGDSTGEQYF. In DNA, the CDR3 is TGCAGCGTTGGGGACAGCACGGGCGAGCAGTACTTC.

Comments on this clone: A read error may produce the germline difference seen at one junction end. The chain uses TRBV28 and TRBJ2-4; possible D gene TRBD2, 5 bases. Germline assignment: CDR1 MDHEN and CDR2 SYDVKM. The CDR3 is made up of 15 amino acids. As DNA, the CDR3 is TGTGCCAGCAGTTCCCCAACGTCCGGGAAAAACATTCAGTCCTTC. Its protein product is CASSSPTSGKNIQSF.

The rearrangement joins TRBV9 to TRBJ2-1; D remains ambiguous. CDR1 SGDLS and CDR2 YYNGEE come from the germline V gene. Trimming pared 0 bases from V and 0 bases from J, leaving 10 bases between. This CDR3 has 16 amino acids. The chain's CDR3 is CASSVAFGGSYNEQFF. The CDR3 nucleotides are TGTGCCAGCAGCGTAGCGTTTGGCGGCTCCTACAATGAGCAGTTCTTC.

The chain carries TRBV18 and TRBJ2-7, with 10 nucleotides matching TRBD2. Germline V gene data show CDR1 as KGHSH and CDR2 as LQKENI. The CDR3 covers 17 residues. J lost 4 bases, V lost 0 bases, and 9 bases had no gene match. The CDR3 sequence: CASSPPEASGSVYEQYF. The CDR3 bases are TGTGCCAGCTCACCACCGGAGGCTAGCGGGAGTGTATACGAGCAGTACTTC.

This sequence joins TRBV2 and TRBJ1-2; D possibly corresponds to TRBD1 (5 bases). The V end was cut by 6 bases, the J end by 2 bases, with 13 bases between. Per the germline V gene, CDR1 is SNHLY and CDR2 is FYNNEI. The CDR3 has 14 amino acids. The CDR3 protein is CASRALDTNYGYTF. The CDR3 DNA reads as TGTGCCAGCAGGGCCCTGGACACGAACTATGGCTACACCTTC.

CDR3: CSGGGVYGYTF. The CDR3 bases are TGCAGCGGAGGGGGGGTCTATGGCTACACCTTC. V is TRBV29-1 and J is TRBJ1-2, with a weak D call TRBD1 (6 bases). The germline gives CDR1 SQVTM, CDR2 ANQGSEA. V lost 7 bases to trimming and J lost 4 bases, with 10 bases between them. This CDR3 has 11 amino acids.

This chain joins TRBV7-9 and TRBJ1-2, with D tentatively TRBD1 (5 bases). Germline loops: CDR1 SEHNR, CDR2 FQNEAQ (reference sequence). The CDR3 runs to 13 residues. V dropped 5 bases and J dropped 4 bases, with 11 bases sitting between them. Here the CDR3 DNA reads TGTGCCAGCAGCCCGACAGATCCCTATGGCTACACCTTC. Amino acids: CASSPTDPYGYTF.

The rearrangement links TRBV6-6 to TRBJ1-1; D is perhaps TRBD1 (5 bases). The CDR3 covers 14 residues. The germline V gene has CDR1 MNHNY and CDR2 SVGAGI (reference sequence). Trimming left V 5 bases short and J 1 base short, with 11 bases between. The CDR3 nucleotides are TGTGCCAGCAGTCCTGTGGGGGGGAACACTGAAGCTTTCTTT. Its protein is CASSPVGGNTEAFF.

The sample holds one count of this clone. The CDR3 is CSADERFTEAFF. CDR3 sequence (DNA): TGCAGCGCCGACGAGCGTTTCACTGAAGCTTTCTTT. The chain uses TRBV29-1 and TRBJ1-1; unclear D gene. The V end was cut by 7 bases, the J end by 4 bases, with 13 bases between. The germline gives CDR1 SQVTM, CDR2 ANQGSEA. CDR3 size: 12 residues.

A few counts support this clone. Relative to the germline gene, one junction end is altered; a read error may explain this. DNA for the CDR3: TGTTCCAGCAGCTATGGACAGGGGGGGGAGACCCAGTACTTC. Its translation: CSSSYGQGGETQYF. The chain couples TRBV7-9 to TRBJ2-5, with 10 nucleotides matching TRBD1. There are 14 residues in the CDR3. CDR1 SEHNR and CDR2 FQNEAQ come from the germline V gene (reference sequence). The whole variable domain, filled in from reference TRBV7-9 and TRBJ2-5, reads DTGVSQNPRHKITKRGQNVTFRCDPISEHNRLYWYRQTLGQGPEFLTYFQNEAQLEKSRLLSDRFSAERPKGSFSTLEIQRTEQGDSAMYLCSSSYGQGGETQYFGPGTRLLVL.

Remarks on this clone: This CDR3 is also generated by other DNA sequences in the sample. The chain carries TRBV4-3 and TRBJ1-5; a possible D gene is TRBD1 (5 bases). The CDR3 sequence is 16 residues long. The germline CDR1 and CDR2 sequences are LGHNA and YSLEER. Trimming took 0 bases from V and 6 from J, leaving 15 bases between them. CDR3 residues: CASSQDLIRGGQPQHF. In DNA, the CDR3 is TGCGCCAGCAGCCAAGATCTTATAAGGGGAGGTCAGCCCCAGCATTTT.

This chain joins TRBV12-5 and TRBJ2-1; a possible D gene is TRBD1 (6 bases). Germline V CDR1 and CDR2: LGHNT, FRNRAP. The CDR3 totals 14 residues. V lost 5 bases to trimming and J lost 9 bases, with 17 bases between them. The CDR3 DNA reads as TGTGCTAGTGGTACAGGGAACGCCCCGGCTGAGCAGTTCTTC. Amino acids: CASGTGNAPAEQFF. The full variable domain, in which reference TRBV12-5 and TRBJ2-1 provide the parts outside the CDR3, is DARVTQTPRHKVTEMGQEVTMRCQPILGHNTVFWYRQTMMQGLELLAYFRNRAPLDDSGMPKDRFSAEMPDATLATLKIQPSEPRDSAVYFCASGTGNAPAEQFFGPGTRLTVL.

This clone was recorded a few times. The V call is TRBV4-1, the J call TRBJ2-5; TRBD1 matches at 10 bases. Germline V CDR1 and CDR2: MGHRA, YSYEKL. V shed 4 bases and J 5 bases; nucleotides not matched to a gene: 7. CDR3 length: 15 residues. CDR3 in DNA: TGCGCCAGCAGCCCCTTGACAGGGGGCCTGGAGACCCAGTACTTC. This gives the protein CASSPLTGGLETQYF.

This chain uses TRBV15 with TRBJ2-5; perhaps TRBD2 as D (7 bases). Per germline, CDR1 LNHNV and CDR2 YYDKDF (reference sequence). CDR3 length: 14 amino acids. Trimming cost V 11 bases and J 5 bases, with 21 bases left between them. This CDR3 is CAVPTWGGQETQYF. The DNA for the CDR3 is TGTGCCGTACCCACCTGGGGGGGGCAGGAGACCCAGTACTTC.

CDR3 amino acids: CASRGQPLSNQPQHF. The CDR3 DNA is TGTGCCAGCAGGGGACAGCCCCTTAGCAATCAGCCCCAGCATTTT. The chain links TRBV2 to TRBJ1-5; TRBD1 matches at 7 bases. V lost 6 bases to trimming and J lost 0 bases; unmatched junction nucleotides: 5. Germline assignment: CDR1 SNHLY and CDR2 FYNNEI. This CDR3 spans 15 amino acids. Complete variable domain (other parts from reference TRBV2 and TRBJ1-5): EPEVTQTPSHQVTQMGQEVILRCVPISNHLYFYWYRQILGQKVEFLVSFYNNEISEKSEIFDDQFSVERPDGSNFTLKIRSTKLEDSAMYFCASRGQPLSNQPQHFGDGTRLSIL.